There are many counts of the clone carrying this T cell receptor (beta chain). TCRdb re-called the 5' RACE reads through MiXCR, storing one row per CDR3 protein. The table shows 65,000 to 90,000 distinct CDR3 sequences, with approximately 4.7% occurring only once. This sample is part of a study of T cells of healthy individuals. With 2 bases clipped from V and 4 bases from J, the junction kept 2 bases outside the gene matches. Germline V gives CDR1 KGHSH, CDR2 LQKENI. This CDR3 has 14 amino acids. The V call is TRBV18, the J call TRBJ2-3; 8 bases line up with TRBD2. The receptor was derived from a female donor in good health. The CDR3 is CASSPTAGADTQYF. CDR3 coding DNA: TGTGCCAGCTCACCAACAGCGGGAGCAGATACGCAGTATTTT.